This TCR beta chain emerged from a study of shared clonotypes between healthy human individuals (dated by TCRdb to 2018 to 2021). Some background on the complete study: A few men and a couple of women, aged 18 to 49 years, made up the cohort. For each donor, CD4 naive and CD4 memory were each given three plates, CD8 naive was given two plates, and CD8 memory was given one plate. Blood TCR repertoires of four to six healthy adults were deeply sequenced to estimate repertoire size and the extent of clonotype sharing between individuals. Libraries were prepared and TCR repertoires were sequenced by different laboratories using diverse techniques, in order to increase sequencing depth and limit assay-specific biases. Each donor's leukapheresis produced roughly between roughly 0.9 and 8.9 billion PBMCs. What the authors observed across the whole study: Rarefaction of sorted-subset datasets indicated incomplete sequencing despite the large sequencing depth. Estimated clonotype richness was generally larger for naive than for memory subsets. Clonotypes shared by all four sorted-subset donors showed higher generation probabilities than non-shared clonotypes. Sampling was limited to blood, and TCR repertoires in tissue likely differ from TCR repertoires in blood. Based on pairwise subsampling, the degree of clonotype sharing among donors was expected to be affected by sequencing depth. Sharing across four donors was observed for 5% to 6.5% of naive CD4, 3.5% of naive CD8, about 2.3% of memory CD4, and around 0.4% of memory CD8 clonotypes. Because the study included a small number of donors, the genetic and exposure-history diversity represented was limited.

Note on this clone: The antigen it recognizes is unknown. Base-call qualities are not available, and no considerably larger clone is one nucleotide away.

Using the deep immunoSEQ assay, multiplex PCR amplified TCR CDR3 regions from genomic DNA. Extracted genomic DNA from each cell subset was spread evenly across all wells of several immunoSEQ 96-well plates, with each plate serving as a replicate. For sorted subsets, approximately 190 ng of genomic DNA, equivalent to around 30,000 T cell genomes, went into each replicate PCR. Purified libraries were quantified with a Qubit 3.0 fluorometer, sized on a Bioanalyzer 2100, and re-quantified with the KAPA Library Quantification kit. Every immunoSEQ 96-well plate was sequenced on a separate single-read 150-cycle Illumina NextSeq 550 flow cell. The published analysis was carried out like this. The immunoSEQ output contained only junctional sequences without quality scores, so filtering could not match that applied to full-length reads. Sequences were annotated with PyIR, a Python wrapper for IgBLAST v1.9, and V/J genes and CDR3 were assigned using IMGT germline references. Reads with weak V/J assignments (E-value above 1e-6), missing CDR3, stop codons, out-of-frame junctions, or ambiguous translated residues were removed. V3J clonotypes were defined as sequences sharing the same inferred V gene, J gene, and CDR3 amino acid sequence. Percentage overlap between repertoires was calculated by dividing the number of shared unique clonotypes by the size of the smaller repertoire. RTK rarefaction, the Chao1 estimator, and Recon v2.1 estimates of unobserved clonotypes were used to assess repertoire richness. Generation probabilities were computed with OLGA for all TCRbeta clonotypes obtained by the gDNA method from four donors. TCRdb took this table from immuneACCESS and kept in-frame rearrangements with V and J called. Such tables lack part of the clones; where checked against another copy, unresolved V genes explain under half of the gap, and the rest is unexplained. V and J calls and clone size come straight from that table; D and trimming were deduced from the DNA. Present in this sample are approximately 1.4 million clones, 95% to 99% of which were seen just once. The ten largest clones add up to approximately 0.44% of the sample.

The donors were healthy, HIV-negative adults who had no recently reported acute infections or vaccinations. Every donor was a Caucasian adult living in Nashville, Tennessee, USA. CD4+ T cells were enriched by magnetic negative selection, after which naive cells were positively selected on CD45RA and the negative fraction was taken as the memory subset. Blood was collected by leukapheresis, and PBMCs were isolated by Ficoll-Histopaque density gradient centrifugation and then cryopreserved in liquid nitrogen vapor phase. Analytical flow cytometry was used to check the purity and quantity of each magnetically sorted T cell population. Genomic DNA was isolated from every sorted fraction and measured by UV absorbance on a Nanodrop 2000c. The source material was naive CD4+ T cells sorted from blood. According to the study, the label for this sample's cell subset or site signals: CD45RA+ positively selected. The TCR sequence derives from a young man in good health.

The DNA sequence is as follows: TGCAGCGTTGTGGGACGGACTAGCGGGAACTACAATGAGCAGTTCTTC. Its protein product is CSVVGRTSGNYNEQFF. Recombination connected TRBV29-1 to TRBJ2-1, and TRBD2 matches 12 of the central bases. Inclusive of the bounding cysteine and phenylalanine, the CDR3 is 16 residues long. The CDR3 DNA has 48 bases and is translated from base 1. The CDR1 and CDR2 encoded by the germline V gene are SQVTM and ANQGSEA. V has 4 bases trimmed and J has 3 bases trimmed; junction bases matching no gene number 7.